This T cell receptor beta chain was profiled in a study of T cells after yellow fever vaccination. MiXCR was run by TCRdb on the 5' RACE reads, yielding one entry per CDR3 protein. The table records some 550,000 distinct CDR3 sequences, about a fifth of them present only once. The CDR3 is 19 amino acids. The V segment lost 0 bases and the J segment 5 bases; nucleotides outside the gene matches: 13. Germline values: CDR1 SGHRS, CDR2 YFSETQ. This specimen was PBMCs, taken 15 days after the yellow fever booster vaccination. The rearrangement joins TRBV5-1 to TRBJ2-7; 14 bases agree with TRBD2. The source is a man aged 25-45 years who received the YFV17D yellow fever vaccine. The CDR3 DNA reads as TGCGCCAGCAGCTTGGCCCTCGGGACTAGCGGGAGAGGAGGCCACGAGCAGTACTTC. Translation gives CASSLALGTSGRGGHEQYF. Supplemented by reference TRBV5-1 and TRBJ2-7, the full variable domain reads KAGVTQTPRYLIKTRGQQVTLSCSPISGHRSVSWYQQTPGQGLQFLFEYFSETQRNKGNFPGRFSGRQFSNSRSEMNVSTLELGDSALYLCASSLALGTSGRGGHEQYFGPGTRLTVT.